A selection of T cell receptor beta chains follows, all from one sample in a study of radiotherapy plus CTLA-4 blockade in lung cancer. Profiled with immunoSEQ multiplex PCR; TCRdb holds only in-frame clones, not every one. This repertoire shows roughly 73,000 clones, around 86% found once; its top ten account for 40% to 45%. Sample: peripheral blood, taken from a patient treated with radiotherapy plus ipilimumab. Receptors originate from a human donor with non-small cell lung cancer that progressed on radiotherapy plus ipilimumab. Both conserved end residues are part of each CDR3. A D gene is named only where the DNA matches it firmly. Where a row states a size, it is once, few, many or the class of an expanded clone; other rows omit it.

size	V	D	J	DNA	CDR3
NA	TRBV28	NA	TRBJ1-2	TGTGCCAGCAGTCCGCAAGAGGTAGCTAACTATGGCTACACCTTC	CASSPQEVANYGYTF
NA	TRBV19	TRBD1	TRBJ2-5	TGTGCCAGTAGTATAGAGGACAGGGAATACGAGACCCAGTACTTC	CASSIEDREYETQYF
NA	TRBV2	TRBD1	TRBJ1-5	TGTGCCGCTCAGGGACAGAGCAATCAGCCCCAGCATTTT	CAAQGQSNQPQHF
NA	TRBV5-1	TRBD2	TRBJ2-2	TGCGCCAGCAGCTCGGTTGGCGGGAGAGGTCGGACCGGGGAGCTGTTTTTT	CASSSVGGRGRTGELFF
NA	TRBV5-6	NA	TRBJ2-7	TGTGCCAGCAGCCCCGACGAGTCCTACGAGCAGTACTTC	CASSPDESYEQYF
NA	TRBV10-3	TRBD1	TRBJ1-1	TGTGCCATCAGTGAGTCTCGAGGGGGCGCAGGGATGAACACTGAAGCTTTCTTT	CAISESRGGAGMNTEAFF
NA	TRBV5-6	NA	TRBJ2-6	TGTGCCAGCAGCTTGCCAGGGGCCAACGTCCTGACTTTC	CASSLPGANVLTF
NA	TRBV7-6	NA	TRBJ2-5	TGTGCCAGCAGCTTACAAAAGGGGCCCAGGGAGACCCAGTACTTC	CASSLQKGPRETQYF
NA	TRBV4-1	NA	TRBJ2-7	TGCGCCAGCAGCCAAGATGCACGCGAAGGGGGTTACGAGCAGTACTTC	CASSQDAREGGYEQYF
NA	TRBV6-4	TRBD2	TRBJ2-1	TGTGCCAGCAGTGAGCTAGCGGGAGTTTCCTACAATGAGCAGTTCTTC	CASSELAGVSYNEQFF
once	TRBV9	NA	TRBJ2-3	TGTGCCAGCAGCGTAGGATCGGACACAGATACGCAGTATTTT	CASSVGSDTDTQYF
few	TRBV9	TRBD1	TRBJ1-2	TGTGCCAGCGACAGGGACGGTATTAACTATGGCTACACCTTC	CASDRDGINYGYTF
NA	TRBV29-1	TRBD1	TRBJ1-1	TGCAGCGTTTGGGCAGGGGGCCGGGCCACTGAAGCTTTCTTT	CSVWAGGRATEAFF
NA	TRBV28	NA	TRBJ1-2	TGTGCCAGCAGTCCTTACTACTATGGCTACACCTTC	CASSPYYYGYTF
NA	TRBV27	TRBD1	TRBJ1-6	TGTGCCAGCAGTATGGGGACAGGGGAGTCTTCACCCCTCCACTTT	CASSMGTGESSPLHF
NA	TRBV5-1	NA	TRBJ1-1	TGCGCCAGCAGCTCAAGGACAGAGAACACTGAAGCTTTCTTT	CASSSRTENTEAFF
NA	TRBV28	TRBD1	TRBJ1-1	TGTGCCAGCAGCCCCCGATACCTGGGACAGGGTGGTGAAGCTTTCTTT	CASSPRYLGQGGEAFF
NA	TRBV27	NA	TRBJ2-1	TGTGCCAGCAGTGGGTGGCGTAGAGACGACAATGAGCAGTTCTTC	CASSGWRRDDNEQFF
NA	TRBV5-4	TRBD2	TRBJ2-1	TGTGCCAGCAGCACTACTAGCGGGAGTCCCAATGAGCAGTTCTTC	CASSTTSGSPNEQFF
NA	TRBV4-1	NA	TRBJ2-1	TGCGCCAGCAGCCAAGTAATGAGGGGGGTCGATGAGCAGTTCTTC	CASSQVMRGVDEQFF
few	TRBV5-6	NA	TRBJ1-1	TGTGCCAGCAGCCAGTCGAACACTGAAGCTTTCTTT	CASSQSNTEAFF
once	TRBV7-7	NA	TRBJ2-1	TGTGCTAGCAGCATGACAGATTCCTCAGGGAATGAGCAGTTCTTC	CASSMTDSSGNEQFF
NA	TRBV10-2	TRBD1	TRBJ2-5	TGCGCCAGCAGTGAGTCGACAGGGGGTCGGACCCAGTACTTC	CASSESTGGRTQYF
few	TRBV7-8	TRBD1	TRBJ1-2	TGTGCCAGCAGCCCCGGGACAGGGTCAGATGGCTACACCTTC	CASSPGTGSDGYTF
NA	TRBV9	TRBD2	TRBJ2-7	TGTGCCAGCAGCGTCACCGGGGGGGACTACGAGCAGTACTTC	CASSVTGGDYEQYF
NA	TRBV9	TRBD1	TRBJ1-5	TGTGCCAGCAGCGTAGGTGGGACAGGGGACAATCAGCCCCAGCATTTT	CASSVGGTGDNQPQHF
NA	TRBV5-4	TRBD1	TRBJ1-2	TGTGCCAGCAGGGACAGGGAGAATTATGGCTACACCTTC	CASRDRENYGYTF
NA	TRBV5-4	TRBD2	TRBJ2-2	TGTGCCAGCAGCTTCAAAACGGGAGGAGGGACCGGGGAGCTGTTTTTT	CASSFKTGGGTGELFF